The rows below give T cell receptor beta chains drawn from one sample of a study of cytomegalovirus exposure and HLA in healthy donors. Sequenced by immunoSEQ multiplex PCR; TCRdb stores in-frame clones only, minus some. The repertoire has 150,000 to 200,000 clones, 9.5% to 15% of them found once; the top ten carry about 7.8%. The source material was PBMCs. These receptors all stem from a man between 45 and 60 years old in good health and CMV-seropositive. Each CDR3 is given with its conserved first and last residue. D genes are given only for firm matches. Some rows have no size entry. The others give once, few or many, or a class for an expanded clone.

V	D	J	size	CDR3	DNA
TRBV5-1	NA	TRBJ1-1	few	CASSLAHRVNTEAFF	TGCGCCAGCAGCTTGGCCCACAGAGTTAACACTGAAGCTTTCTTT
TRBV6-1	TRBD1	TRBJ2-5	few	CASSERGPGETQYF	TGTGCCAGCAGTGAAAGGGGGCCGGGGGAGACCCAGTACTTC
TRBV7-9	NA	TRBJ2-2	NA	CASSLDRELFF	TGTGCCAGCAGCCTCGACAGGGAGCTGTTTTTT
TRBV19	TRBD1	TRBJ1-6	NA	CASSGVRTRDRNSPLHF	TGTGCCAGTAGTGGGGTCAGAACCCGGGACAGGAATTCACCCCTCCACTTT
TRBV6-6	NA	TRBJ2-2	few	CASSYQQNTGELFF	TGTGCCAGCAGTTACCAACAGAACACCGGGGAGCTGTTTTTT
TRBV11-3	TRBD1	TRBJ2-5	NA	CASSLDRGRETQYF	TGTGCCAGCAGCTTGGACAGGGGGCGAGAGACCCAGTACTTC
TRBV28	NA	TRBJ1-3	many	CASSWTRVGSGNTIYF	TGTGCCAGCAGTTGGACACGCGTTGGCTCTGGAAACACCATATATTTT
TRBV4-1	NA	TRBJ1-1	medium-sized	CASSQEMGQLNTEAFF	TGCGCCAGCAGCCAAGAGATGGGGCAGCTGAACACTGAAGCTTTCTTT
TRBV11-2	TRBD1	TRBJ1-1	NA	CASSPGQANTEAFF	TGTGCCAGCAGCCCAGGACAGGCGAACACTGAAGCTTTCTTT
TRBV5-8	TRBD1	TRBJ2-4	few	CASSLIGGLAKNIQYF	TGTGCCAGCAGCTTAATAGGGGGCCTAGCCAAAAACATTCAGTACTTC
TRBV5-1	TRBD2	TRBJ2-3	NA	CASSLVAGGTTDTQYF	TGCGCCAGCAGCTTGGTAGCGGGGGGCACCACAGATACGCAGTATTTT
TRBV5-6	NA	TRBJ2-3	NA	CASSLAAQADTQYF	TGTGCCAGCAGCTTGGCCGCTCAGGCAGATACGCAGTATTTT
TRBV21-1	NA	TRBJ1-5	NA	CASSKRRRQEIYSNQPQHF	TGTGCCAGCAGCAAAAGGAGGAGACAGGAGATTTATAGCAATCAGCCCCAGCATTTT
TRBV5-1	NA	TRBJ2-3	few	CASSLDRMSTDTQYF	TGCGCCAGCAGCTTGGATCGTATGAGCACAGATACGCAGTATTTT
TRBV5-4	TRBD2	TRBJ2-5	few	CASSRSGGASKTQYF	TGTGCCAGCAGCCGTAGCGGGGGGGCGTCGAAGACCCAGTACTTC
TRBV25-1	NA	TRBJ1-1	NA	CASSHVGSSTEAFF	TGTGCCAGCAGTCATGTGGGCAGCTCCACTGAAGCTTTCTTT
TRBV15	NA	TRBJ1-5	few	CATSRVRGNQPQHF	TGTGCCACCAGCAGAGTCCGGGGCAATCAGCCCCAGCATTTT
TRBV5-1	TRBD2	TRBJ2-3	few	CASSSGGRYTDTQYF	TGCGCCAGCAGTTCTGGCGGGAGATACACAGATACGCAGTATTTT
TRBV4-1	NA	TRBJ1-1	NA	CASSQVGGTEAFF	TGCGCCAGCAGCCAAGTGGGAGGCACTGAAGCTTTCTTT